This T cell receptor (beta chain) was retrieved from a study of cytomegalovirus exposure and HLA in healthy donors. Whole-study results and caveats: A list of around 160 TCR beta chains associated with cytomegalovirus was given. A few of the chains that were CMV-associated were confirmed in vitro to be specific for CMV antigens.

Remarks on this clone: No antigen is known for it.

The CDR3 totals 15 residues. Germline V lookup: CDR1 SGHTS, CDR2 YDEGEE. The V and J ends lost 0 bases and 3 bases respectively, with 10 bases between them. The donors were members of the validation cohort comprising about 130 subjects, separate from the roughly 690-subject first cohort. Assay used: immunoSEQ multiplex PCR; TCRdb lists only in-frame clones, some missing. The top ten hold roughly 0.83% of the sample, which has about 360,000 clones, just over 85% seen once. The specimen sequenced was PBMCs. The TCR comes from a woman under 30 in good health and CMV-seronegative. The rearrangement links TRBV5-8 to TRBJ1-5, with a weak D call TRBD1 (6 bases). The CDR3 DNA reads TGTGCCAGCAGCTTGGTACAGGGAGTCAATCAGCCCCAGCATTTT. Its translation is CASSLVQGVNQPQHF. Full variable domain (rest looked up from reference TRBV5-8 and TRBJ1-5): EAGVTQSPTHLIKTRGQQATLRCSPISGHTSVYWYQQALGLGLQFLLWYDEGEERNRGNFPPRFSGRQFPNYSSELNVNALELEDSALYLCASSLVQGVNQPQHFGDGTRLSIL.